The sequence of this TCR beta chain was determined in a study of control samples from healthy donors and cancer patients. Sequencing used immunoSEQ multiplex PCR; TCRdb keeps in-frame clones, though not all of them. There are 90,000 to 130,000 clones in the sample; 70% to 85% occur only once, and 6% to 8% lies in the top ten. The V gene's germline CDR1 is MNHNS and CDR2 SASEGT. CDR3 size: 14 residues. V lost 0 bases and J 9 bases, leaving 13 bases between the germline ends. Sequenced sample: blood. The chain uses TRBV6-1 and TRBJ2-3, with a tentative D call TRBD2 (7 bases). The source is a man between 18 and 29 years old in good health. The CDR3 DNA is TGTGCCAGCAGTGAAGCGGGGGGGGGCCCGACGCAGTATTTT. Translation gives CASSEAGGGPTQYF.